This section outlines one T cell receptor beta chain sequence together with its context. The data derive from a study of blood T cell repertoires in COVID-19. Study-wide context: The study drew acute and convalescent COVID-19 samples from the United States, Italy and Spain.

Methods used by the authors: Amplification with reference gene primers provided the estimates of nucleated cell counts. Profiling relied on immunoSEQ multiplex PCR, and the TCRdb table lists in-frame clones only, not all of them. V and J calls and clone size come straight from that table; D and trimming were deduced from the DNA. The sample carries some 69,000 clones, 90% recorded once. After removal of 5 bases from V and 10 bases from J, the junction contained 6 bases not matched to a gene. CDR1 is GTSNPN and CDR2 is SVGIG in the germline V gene (reference sequence). The CDR3 consists of 13 residues.

The sequenced sample was peripheral blood. This rearrangement joins TRBV30 to TRBJ1-6; 9 bases fit TRBD1. The sequence was obtained from a man aged 60 to 69 with acute or convalescent COVID-19. The CDR3 loop is CAWGRTGDSPLHF. The DNA for the CDR3 is TGTGCCTGGGGCAGGACAGGGGACTCACCCCTCCACTTT.